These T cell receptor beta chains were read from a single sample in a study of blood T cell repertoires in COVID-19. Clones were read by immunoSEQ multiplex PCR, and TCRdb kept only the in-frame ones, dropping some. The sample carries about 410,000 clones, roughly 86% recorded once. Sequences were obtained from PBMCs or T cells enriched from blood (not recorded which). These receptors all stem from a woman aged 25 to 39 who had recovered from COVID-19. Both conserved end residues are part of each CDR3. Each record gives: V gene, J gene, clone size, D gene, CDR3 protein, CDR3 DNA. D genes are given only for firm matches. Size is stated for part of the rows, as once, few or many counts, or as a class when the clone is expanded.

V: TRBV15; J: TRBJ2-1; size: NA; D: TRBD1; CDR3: CATSSIPGQGSEQFF; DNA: TGTGCCACCAGCAGTATTCCCGGACAGGGAAGTGAGCAGTTCTTC
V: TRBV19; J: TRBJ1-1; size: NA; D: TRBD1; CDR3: CASKTQGANTEAFF; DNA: TGTGCCAGTAAAACCCAGGGGGCGAACACTGAAGCTTTCTTT
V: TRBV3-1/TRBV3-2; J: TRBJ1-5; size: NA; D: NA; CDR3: CASSPYGKGRGQPQHF; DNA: TGTGCCAGCAGCCCTTATGGAAAAGGGCGCGGGCAGCCCCAGCATTTT
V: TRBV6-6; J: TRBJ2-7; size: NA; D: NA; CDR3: CASSYSELGEQYF; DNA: TGTGCCAGCAGTTACTCCGAGCTAGGCGAGCAGTACTTC
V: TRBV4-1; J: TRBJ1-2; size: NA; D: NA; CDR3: CASSTAGRLRKNYGYTF; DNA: TGCGCCAGCAGTACTGCGGGACGCCTGAGGAAAAACTATGGCTACACCTTC
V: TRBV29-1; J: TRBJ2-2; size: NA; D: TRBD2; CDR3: CSVVSGGAGELFF; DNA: TGCAGCGTTGTTAGCGGGGGGGCCGGGGAGCTGTTTTTT
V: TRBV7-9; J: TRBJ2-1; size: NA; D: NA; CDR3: CASSLVVYEQFF; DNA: TGTGCCAGCAGCTTAGTTGTCTATGAGCAGTTCTTC
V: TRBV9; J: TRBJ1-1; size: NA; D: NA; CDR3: CASSVLSSMNTEAFF; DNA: TGTGCCAGCAGCGTACTCTCGAGCATGAACACTGAAGCTTTCTTT
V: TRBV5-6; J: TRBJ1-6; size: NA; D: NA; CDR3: CASSLGTDYRSPLHF; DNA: TGTGCCAGCAGCTTAGGGACGGACTATAGGTCACCCCTCCACTTT
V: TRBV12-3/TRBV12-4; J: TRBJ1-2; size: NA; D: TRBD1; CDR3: CASRVTGAGGYTF; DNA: TGTGCCAGCAGAGTCACAGGGGCCGGAGGCTACACCTTC
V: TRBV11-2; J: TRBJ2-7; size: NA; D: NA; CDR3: CASSSQAYEQYF; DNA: TGTGCCAGCAGCTCCCAAGCGTACGAGCAGTACTTC
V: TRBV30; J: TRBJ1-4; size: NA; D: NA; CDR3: CAWSAGSSVFF; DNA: TGTGCCTGGAGTGCGGGGAGCTCGGTGTTTTTT
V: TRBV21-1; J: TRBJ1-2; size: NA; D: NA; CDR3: CASSRTGIDGYTF; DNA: TGTGCCAGCAGCAGGACAGGGATCGATGGCTACACCTTC
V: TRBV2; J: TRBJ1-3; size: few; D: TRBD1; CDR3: CASSETGTEYSGNTIYF; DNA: TGTGCCAGCAGCGAAACCGGGACAGAGTACTCTGGAAACACCATATATTTT
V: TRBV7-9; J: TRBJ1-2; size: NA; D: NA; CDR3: CASSLASGYGYTF; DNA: TGTGCCAGCAGCTTAGCATCAGGCTATGGCTACACCTTC
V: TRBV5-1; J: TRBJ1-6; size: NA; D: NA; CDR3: CASSSGDGNSPLHF; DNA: TGCGCCAGCAGTTCAGGGGACGGAAATTCACCCCTCCACTTT
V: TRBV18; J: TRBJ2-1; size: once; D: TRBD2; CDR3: CASSPQGLAGGGEQFF; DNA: TGTGCCAGCTCACCACAGGGACTAGCGGGAGGGGGTGAGCAGTTCTTC
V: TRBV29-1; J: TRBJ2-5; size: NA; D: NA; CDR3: CSAGLQETQYF; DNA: TGCAGCGCCGGGTTACAAGAGACCCAGTACTTC
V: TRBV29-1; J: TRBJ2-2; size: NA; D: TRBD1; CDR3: CSVQDRYTGELFF; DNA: TGCAGCGTCCAGGACAGGTACACCGGGGAGCTGTTTTTT
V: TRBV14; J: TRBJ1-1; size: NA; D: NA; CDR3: CASSQGVNTEAFF; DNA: TGTGCCAGCAGCCAAGGAGTGAACACTGAAGCTTTCTTT
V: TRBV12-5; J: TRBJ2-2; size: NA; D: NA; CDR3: CASGLYTNTGELFF; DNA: TGTGCTAGTGGTTTGTATACGAACACCGGGGAGCTGTTTTTT
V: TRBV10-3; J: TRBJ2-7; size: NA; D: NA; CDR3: CAISDLAKLPHEQYF; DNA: TGTGCCATCAGTGACCTAGCGAAACTCCCCCACGAGCAGTACTTC
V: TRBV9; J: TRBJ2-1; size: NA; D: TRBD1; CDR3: CASSVPEDRECGWVRPYNEQFF; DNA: TGTGCCAGCAGCGTACCTGAGGACAGGGAATGTGGGTGGGTTCGTCCATACAATGAGCAGTTCTTC
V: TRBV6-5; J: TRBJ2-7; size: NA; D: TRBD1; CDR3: CATTRAGGGYEQYF; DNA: TGTGCCACAACCAGGGCAGGGGGCGGTTACGAGCAGTACTTC
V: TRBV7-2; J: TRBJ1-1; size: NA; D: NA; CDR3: CASSPDTTLEAFF; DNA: TGTGCCAGCAGCCCGGACACTACCCTTGAAGCTTTCTTT
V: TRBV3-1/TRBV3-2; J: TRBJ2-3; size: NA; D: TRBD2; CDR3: CASSHNSGRVADTQYF; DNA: TGTGCCAGCAGCCATAATAGCGGGAGGGTTGCAGATACGCAGTATTTT
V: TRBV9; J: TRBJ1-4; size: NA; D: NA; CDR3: CASSVGRVTEKLFF; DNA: TGTGCCAGCAGCGTAGGTAGAGTGACAGAAAAACTGTTTTTT
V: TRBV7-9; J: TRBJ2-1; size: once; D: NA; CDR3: CASSLDSGYDEQFF; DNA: TGTGCCAGCAGCTTAGACTCAGGGTACGATGAGCAGTTCTTC
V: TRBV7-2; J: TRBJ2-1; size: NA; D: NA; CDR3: CASSLGTINEQFF; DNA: TGTGCCAGCAGCTTGGGGACAATAAATGAGCAGTTCTTC
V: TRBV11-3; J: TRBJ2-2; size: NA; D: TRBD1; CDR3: CASSRTGNTGELFF; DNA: TGTGCCAGCAGCCGGACAGGGAACACCGGGGAGCTGTTTTTT
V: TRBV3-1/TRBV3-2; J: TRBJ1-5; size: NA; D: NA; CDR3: CANSQGAGLQGSHQPQHF; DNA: TGTGCCAACAGCCAAGGAGCGGGGTTGCAGGGTTCCCATCAGCCCCAGCATTTT
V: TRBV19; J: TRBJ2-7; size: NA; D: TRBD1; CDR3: CASSIVRGNSYEQYF; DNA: TGTGCCAGTAGTATTGTCAGGGGGAATTCCTACGAGCAGTACTTC
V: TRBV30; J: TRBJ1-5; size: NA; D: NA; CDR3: CAWDDRPYSNQPQHF; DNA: TGTGCCTGGGATGACAGGCCCTATAGCAATCAGCCCCAGCATTTT
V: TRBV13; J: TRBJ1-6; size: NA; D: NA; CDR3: CASSPRFNSPLHF; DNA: TGTGCCAGCAGCCCTAGGTTCAATTCACCCCTCCACTTT
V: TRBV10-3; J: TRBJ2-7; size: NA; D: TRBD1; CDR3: CAISEKGAPYEQYF; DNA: TGTGCCATCAGTGAGAAGGGGGCTCCCTACGAGCAGTACTTC
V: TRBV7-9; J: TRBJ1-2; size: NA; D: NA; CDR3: CASSLQAGGYTF; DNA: TGTGCCAGCAGCTTACAAGCTGGTGGCTACACCTTC
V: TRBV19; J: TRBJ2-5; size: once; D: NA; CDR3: CASSPVSRETRYF; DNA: TGTGCCAGTAGCCCGGTGAGTCGGGAGACCCGGTACTTC
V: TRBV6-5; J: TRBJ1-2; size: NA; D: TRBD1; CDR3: CASILRQGRWYGYTF; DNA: TGTGCCAGCATCCTAAGACAGGGGCGATGGTATGGCTACACCTTC
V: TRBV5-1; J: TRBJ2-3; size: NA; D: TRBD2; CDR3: CASTRGLAGGTDTQYF; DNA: TGCGCCAGCACCCGGGGACTAGCGGGGGGCACAGATACGCAGTATTTT
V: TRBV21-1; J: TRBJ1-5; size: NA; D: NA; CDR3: CASSKPGQGIQPQHF; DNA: TGTGCCAGCAGTAAACCGGGACAGGGGATACAGCCCCAGCATTTT
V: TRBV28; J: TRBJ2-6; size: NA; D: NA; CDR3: CASSLGGGSSGANVLTF; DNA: TGTGCCAGCAGTTTAGGGGGCGGGAGCTCTGGGGCCAACGTCCTGACTTTC
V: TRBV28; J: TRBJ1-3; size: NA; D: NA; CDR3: CASSPFGHYSGNTIYF; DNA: TGTGCCAGCAGTCCTTTTGGACACTACTCTGGAAACACCATATATTTT
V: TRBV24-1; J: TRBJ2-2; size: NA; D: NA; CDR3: CATSVAPETGELFF; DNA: TGTGCCACCAGTGTCGCACCGGAGACCGGGGAGCTGTTTTTT
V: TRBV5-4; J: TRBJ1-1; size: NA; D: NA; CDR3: CASSPGAAVENTEAFF; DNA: TGTGCCAGCAGCCCTGGGGCCGCGGTCGAAAACACTGAAGCTTTCTTT
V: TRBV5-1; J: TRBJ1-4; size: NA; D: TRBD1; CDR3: CASSEGQIATNEKLFF; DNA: TGCGCCAGCAGCGAGGGACAGATTGCAACTAATGAAAAACTGTTTTTT
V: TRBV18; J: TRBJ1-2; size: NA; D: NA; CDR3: CASSPRTELGGYTF; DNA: TGTGCCAGCTCACCCCGAACCGAGCTCGGGGGCTACACCTTC
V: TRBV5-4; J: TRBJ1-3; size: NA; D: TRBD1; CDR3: CASSLGRDRGPGNTIYF; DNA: TGTGCCAGCAGCTTGGGCCGGGACAGGGGGCCTGGAAACACCATATATTTT